This T cell receptor beta chain was captured by sequencing in a study of T-cell reconstitution after alpha-beta-depleted transplantation in children. The study's findings and limits: For some patients, TCRbeta diversity was high at day 60 because of recipient T cells and thymic progenitors that survived. Newly made T cells mostly supplied T-cell counts and diversity one year after transplant. The origin of alpha-beta T cells about two months after transplant was reportedly several hundred expanded graft clones.

Using unique molecular identifiers, the investigators prepared the TCRbeta library. TCRdb reanalysed the PCR reads using MiXCR and keeps one entry per CDR3 protein. The sample has about 110,000 distinct CDR3 sequences, 10% seen once. The CDR3 runs 16 residues. The V segment lost 6 bases and the J segment 7 bases; nucleotides outside the gene matches: 16. Germline lookup yields CDR1 SGHRS and CDR2 YFSETQ. As to this clonotype: Its antigen is still unknown.

Sequenced here: PBMCs, sampled before TCRalphabeta/CD19-depleted stem cell transplant. This sequence was found in a boy between 2 and 10 years old with acute lymphoblastic leukemia, due to receive a stem cell transplant. The rearrangement links TRBV5-1 to TRBJ2-1, with TRBD2 matching over 7 bases. In DNA form, the CDR3 reads TGCGCCAGCACCCTACCCCAGACTAGCTTCCGTAATGAGCAGTTCTTC. It encodes CASTLPQTSFRNEQFF.